The following is a T cell receptor beta chain sequence with its context. Antigen unknown. The sample originates from a study of graft-versus-host responses after intestinal transplantation. Study summary: Transplant recipients had multivisceral, liver-intestinal, or isolated intestinal grafts.

The CDR3 loop spans 12 amino acids. Germline values: CDR1 SGHVT, CDR2 SQSDAQ. The germline V and J ends were trimmed by 4 bases and 7 bases, with 10 bases remaining between them. Points from the study as a whole: Detected in recipient marrow were GvH clones, some of which were first observed in ileum or blood.

Assay used: immunoSEQ multiplex PCR; TCRdb lists only in-frame clones, some missing. The repertoire includes about 86,000 clones, 75% to 95% of them detected once, and around 0.5% sits in the top ten. This specimen consisted of unstimulated CD8+ T cells sorted from spleen or lymph node cells, obtained before intestinal transplant. The chain joins TRBV7-4 to TRBJ2-5; D is unclear. The TCR sequence derives from a human donor who received an intestinal transplant. The CDR3 DNA is TGTGCCAGCAGCTCTCAAAACGGGACCCAGTACTTC. Translation: CASSSQNGTQYF.